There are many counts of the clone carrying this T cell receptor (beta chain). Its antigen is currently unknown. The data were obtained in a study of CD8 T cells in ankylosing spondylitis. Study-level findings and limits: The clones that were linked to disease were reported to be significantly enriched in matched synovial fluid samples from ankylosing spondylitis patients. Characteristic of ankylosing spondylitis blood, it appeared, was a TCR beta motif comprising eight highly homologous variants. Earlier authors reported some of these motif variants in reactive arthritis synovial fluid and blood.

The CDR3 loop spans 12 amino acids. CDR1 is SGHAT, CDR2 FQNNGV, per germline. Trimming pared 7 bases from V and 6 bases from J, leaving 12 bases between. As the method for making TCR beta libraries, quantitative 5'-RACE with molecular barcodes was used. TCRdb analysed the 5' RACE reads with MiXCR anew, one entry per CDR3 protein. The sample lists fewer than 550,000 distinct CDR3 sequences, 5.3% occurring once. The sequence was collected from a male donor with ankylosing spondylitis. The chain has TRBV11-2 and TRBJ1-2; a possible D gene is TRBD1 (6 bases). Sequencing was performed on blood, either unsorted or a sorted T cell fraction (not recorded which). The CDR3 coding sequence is TGTGCCAGCACTCGGACAGTCCATGGCTACACCTTC. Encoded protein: CASTRTVHGYTF.